This T cell receptor (beta chain) was captured by sequencing in a study of neurological immune-mediated disorders (dated by TCRdb to between 2019 and 2020). In terms of the full investigation: Among the 35 or so multiple sclerosis patients, 31 had relapsing-remitting MS and 3 had secondary progressive MS. The study compared peripheral blood TCR-beta repertoires of HTLV-I-associated myelopathy (HAM/TSP) patients, multiple sclerosis patients and healthy controls using UMI-based sequencing. The roughly 110 TCR-beta libraries covered PBMC samples along with longitudinal samples, technical triplicates, and paired sorted CD4+ and CD8+ T-cell subsets. The cohort included 68 subjects: some 15 with HAM/TSP, some 34 with multiple sclerosis, and 20 healthy controls. Study-wide conclusions, independent of this receptor: No clinical or MRI features were associated with the MS cluster, and the authors said that larger cohorts are needed. Phylogenetic analysis grouped repertoires from 18 of 34 MS patients into a cluster of related CDR3 sequences, suggesting a possible repertoire-level signature. Across subjects, expanded clones never shared an identical CDR3 amino acid sequence, which suggests that the TCR-beta repertoires in every group were private. TCR clonal expansion was highest in HAM/TSP patients and lowest in MS patients, with MS patients falling below even healthy controls.

Libraries from unsorted PBMCs were made from 2 million PBMCs kept in RNAlater at -80 degrees C until RNA extraction. Multiple sclerosis patients were enrolled in a US clinical protocol under which disease progression was evaluated by magnetic resonance imaging. Peripheral blood was subjected to Ficoll-Hypaque density gradient centrifugation to isolate PBMCs, which were then cryopreserved in liquid nitrogen. The germline V gene (reference sequence) specifies DFQATT as CDR1 and SNEGSKA as CDR2. The CDR3 covers 13 residues, taking in both the cysteine and the phenylalanine. Just CDR3 DNA is preserved here, 39 bases in frame from base 1. V is reduced by 7 bases and J by 1 base, leaving a spacing of 13 bases between them. Ten or more counts support this clonotype. Its antigen is currently not known. Qualities for individual bases were not recorded, and no much larger clone is one base off. To synthesize cDNA, template-switch 5'RACE was performed with a primer carrying a 10-nucleotide random unique molecular identifier so that each TCR transcript was tagged. Every sequencing run yielded over 190 million TCR-beta sequences covering 15-18 subjects. The RNeasy kit was used to extract total RNA. The KAPA Real-time Library Amplification kit was used to amplify TCR-beta VDJ regions with primers for the TCR constant region and the 5'RACE anchor. Sample indexes and Illumina adaptors were added in a first PCR, after which library yield was increased in a second PCR. After purification with Ampure beads, the TCR product of roughly 650 bp was size-selected on a 2% E-gel SizeSelection system. Before pooling, libraries had their quality checked on a Bioanalyzer, their concentration measured with Qubit, and their quantity determined with the Kapa Library Quantification kit. Paired-end 2 x 150 bp sequencing of the libraries was performed on an Illumina HiSeq 2500. To increase sequence diversity, roughly 24-31% phiX was spiked into each library pool. For the original study's pipeline: Quality-filtered reads were processed with the UMI-based MiGEC pipeline, and over 85% of raw TCR sequences were removed by the MiGEC pipeline during error correction. VDJ genes were aligned to IMGT germline references, and clonotypes were defined by unique CDR3 amino acid sequence plus V-J genes. VDJtools evaluated clonal expansion, Shannon diversity and CDR3 relatedness (CalcPairwiseDistances, ClusterSamples); CLCbio workbench built phylogenetic trees. Clones with at least 8 unique UMIs were defined as expanded, with this threshold being based on coefficient-of-variation modelling across technical triplicates. Using fastp trimming at Q25 and MiXCR clonotype assembly, TCRdb reanalyzed the public sequencing data and kept in-frame beta chains. Here each entry gathers all rows of one CDR3 protein and keeps the most common genes and DNA. Clone size and V and J calls follow TCRdb, not the original study. Counted in this sample were about 78,000 distinct CDR3 sequences; about 5% of them appeared once. The top ten hold less than 2.5% of the sample.

Material for sequencing was PBMCs. The TCR sequence derives from a woman aged 25 to 39 with multiple sclerosis. The chain joins TRBV20-1 to TRBJ2-5; TRBD2 is possibly the D segment (5 matching bases). The CDR3: CSGAGGFQETQYF. The nucleotide sequence reads as follows: TGCAGTGGTGCGGGTGGGTTCCAAGAGACCCAGTACTTC.